The source of this T cell receptor beta chain is a study of long-term antiretroviral therapy in people with HIV. Details on this clone: Its antigen is undetermined.

Study results and caveats: Post-ART samples showed increased diversity that remained below transplant donor control levels. Blood was collected between about 2003 and 2018, possibly under older ART regimens.

Each donor provided at least one pre-ART PBMC sample and at least two post-ART PBMC samples. Cryopreserved PBMC numbered about 0.9-11 million per sample before DNA extraction. An immunoSEQ assay, version v3.0, was performed at survey level. Libraries were prepared by immunoSEQ multiplex PCR; TCRdb keeps only in-frame clonotypes and omits some of them. The sample gives 20,000 or so clones, about four fifths of which show up once; nearly 6.5% is in the top ten. Between the trimmed V and J ends, which lost 1 base and 0 bases, there was a span of 10 bases. Per the germline V gene, CDR1 is LGHNA and CDR2 is YSLEER. The CDR3 has 15 amino acids.

This TCR derives from a man between 18 and 35 years old with HIV. This specimen consisted of unsorted PBMCs, obtained at the start of antiretroviral therapy, before treatment. The chain uses TRBV4-3 and TRBJ2-7; D possibly corresponds to TRBD1 (7 bases). CDR3 region: CASSQGRDSSYEQYF. The CDR3, as DNA: TGCGCCAGCAGCCAAGGGAGGGACAGCTCCTACGAGCAGTACTTC.